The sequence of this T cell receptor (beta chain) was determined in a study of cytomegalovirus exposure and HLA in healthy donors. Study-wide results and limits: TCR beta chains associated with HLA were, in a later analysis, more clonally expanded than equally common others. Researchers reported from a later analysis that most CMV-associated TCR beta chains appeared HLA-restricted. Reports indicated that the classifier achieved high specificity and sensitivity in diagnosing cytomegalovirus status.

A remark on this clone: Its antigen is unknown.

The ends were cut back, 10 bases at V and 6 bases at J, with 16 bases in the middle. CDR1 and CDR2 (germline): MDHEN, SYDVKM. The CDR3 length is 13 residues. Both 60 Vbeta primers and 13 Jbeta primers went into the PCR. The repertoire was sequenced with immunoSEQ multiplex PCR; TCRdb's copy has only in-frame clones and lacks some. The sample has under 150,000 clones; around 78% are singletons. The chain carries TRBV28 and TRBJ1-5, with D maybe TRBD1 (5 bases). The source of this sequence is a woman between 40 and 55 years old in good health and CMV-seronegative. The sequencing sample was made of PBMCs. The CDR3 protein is CATTRDHGQPQHF. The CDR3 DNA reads TGTGCCACTACCAGGGATCACGGTCAGCCCCAGCATTTT.